One and the same sample provided the 29 T cell receptor beta chains below, sequenced in a study of identical twins. In TCRdb, the 5' RACE reads were re-called with MiXCR into one record per CDR3 protein. This sample carries around 140,000 distinct CDR3 sequences, under 4.5% of them seen once, and the ten largest clones take 7.5% to 8.5%. Material: memory T cells sorted from blood. The receptors derive from a man in his late teens or twenties in good health.

This clonotype showed up just a few times. This chain joins TRBV7-9 and TRBJ2-2; TRBD2 is a possible D gene (6 bases). Trimming removed 5 bases from V and 5 bases from J, with 15 bases in between. The CDR3 contains 15 residues. The germline gives CDR1 SEHNR, CDR2 FQNEAQ (reference sequence). CDR3 sequence (DNA): TGTGCCAGCAGCCTGCCGGGACTGGGGACCGGGGAGCTGTTTTTT. It encodes CASSLPGLGTGELFF.

At least ten counts were recorded for this clonotype. The V gene is TRBV7-3, the J gene TRBJ2-3, with 11 positions matching TRBD2. Germline V CDR1 and CDR2: SGHTA, FQGTGA. This CDR3 has 17 amino acids. J lost 4 bases, V lost 2 bases, and 8 bases had no gene match. CDR3 DNA: TGTGCCAGCAGCTTACTACCTACTAGCGGGAGAGCAGATACGCAGTATTTT. Its translation is CASSLLPTSGRADTQYF.

This clonotype occurred many times. The CDR3 reads CASSRDVAGVVNEQFF. Written as DNA, the CDR3 is TGCGCCAGCAGCCGAGACGTTGCGGGAGTCGTTAATGAGCAGTTCTTC. The rearrangement links TRBV5-1 to TRBJ2-1, with 7 bases matching TRBD2. The junction had 14 bases not matched to a gene; V was cut back by 4 bases and J by 7 bases. The CDR3 contains 16 residues. Germline lookup yields CDR1 SGHRS and CDR2 YFSETQ.

This clonotype was counted at least ten times. The rearrangement uses TRBV7-2 and TRBJ2-5; D possibly corresponds to TRBD2 (6 bases). Germline CDR1 and CDR2: SGHTA and FQGNSA. V dropped 1 base and J dropped 4 bases, with 13 bases sitting between them. The CDR3 runs to 15 residues. CDR3 region: CASSLGPGGRETQYF. CDR3 DNA: TGTGCCAGCAGCTTAGGCCCTGGGGGGAGAGAGACCCAGTACTTC.

This clonotype has a count of ten or more. The chain has TRBV29-1 and TRBJ2-3; the D is unclear. The CDR3 spans 11 residues. Germline V gene lookup returns CDR1 SQVTM and CDR2 ANQGSEA. Trimming pared 6 bases from V and 6 bases from J, leaving 10 bases between. CDR3 amino acids: CSVEVGDTQYF. The CDR3 DNA follows: TGCAGCGTCGAGGTTGGGGATACGCAGTATTTT.

This clonotype was seen repeatedly, ten times or more. V usage is TRBV9 and J usage is TRBJ2-5; 8 bases match TRBD1. The CDR3 extends over 16 amino acids. The ends lost 3 bases at V and 5 bases at J; junction bases unmatched: 12. Germline-derived CDR1 and CDR2 are SGDLS and YYNGEE. Here the CDR3 reads CASSAETGDTGETQYF. CDR3 coding DNA: TGTGCCAGCAGCGCCGAGACAGGGGACACGGGGGAGACCCAGTACTTC.

Ten or more counts support this clonotype. CDR3 region: CASSQELVSRLAAGDTQYF. CDR3 DNA sequence: TGCGCCAGCAGCCAAGAACTAGTTTCGCGACTAGCGGCCGGCGATACGCAGTATTTT. The chain employs TRBV4-3 and TRBJ2-3; 9 bases map to TRBD2. The CDR3 loop spans 19 amino acids. The germline V gene has CDR1 LGHNA and CDR2 YSLEER. Unmatched junction bases numbered 16, after V lost 0 bases and J lost 6 bases.

This clonotype was detected a few times. The chain carries TRBV12-3 or TRBV12-4 and TRBJ1-1; 9 nucleotides line up with TRBD1. The CDR3 is made up of 15 amino acids. The V gene end was trimmed by 4 bases and the J gene end by 10 bases; junction bases not matched to a gene: 13. CDR3 in amino acids: CASSSHLQGAFGAFF. The CDR3 DNA follows: TGTGCCAGCAGTTCCCACCTACAGGGGGCTTTTGGAGCTTTCTTT.

This clonotype was seen many times. This chain links TRBV7-8 with TRBJ1-6, with D unclear. The CDR3 length is 14 residues. V was shortened by 5 bases and J by 10 bases, with 15 bases between the two germline ends. Germline V gene data show CDR1 as SGHVS and CDR2 as FQNEAQ. CDR3 in DNA: TGTGCCAGCAGCCTATCCGGTGGGCGGTCACCCCTCCACTTT. The encoded protein is CASSLSGGRSPLHF.

The chain recombines TRBV4-1 with TRBJ2-7, with 12 bases fitting TRBD2. This CDR3 is built from 17 residues. Trimming at V came to 1 base and at J to 7 bases, leaving 11 bases not matched to a gene. Looked up from germline, CDR1 is MGHRA and CDR2 is YSYEKL. The CDR3 coding sequence is TGCGCCAGCAGCCAAGGCCTACTAGCGGGAGGCCCCTCAGAGCAGTACTTC. Translation: CASSQGLLAGGPSEQYF.

This clonotype occurred many times. The CDR3 here is CASSVAPGDLNTGELFF. The CDR3 DNA reads TGTGCCAGCAGCGTAGCGCCAGGGGACCTGAACACCGGGGAGCTGTTTTTT. The chain uses TRBV9 and TRBJ2-2; TRBD1 might be the D (6 bases). The CDR3 loop spans 17 amino acids. Between the trimmed V and J ends, which lost 0 bases and 1 base, there was a span of 13 bases. Germline loops: CDR1 SGDLS, CDR2 YYNGEE.

This clonotype was seen many times. The rearrangement joins TRBV18 to TRBJ1-3; D uncertain. The germline CDR1 and CDR2 sequences are KGHSH and LQKENI. V lost 4 bases and J lost 0, with 10 bases in between. This CDR3 has 15 residues. The CDR3 spells CASSRVRDSGNTIYF. The CDR3 DNA reads as TGTGCCAGCTCACGGGTGCGGGACTCTGGAAACACCATATATTTT.

This clonotype was recorded many times. The CDR3 loop reads CASSQGGQRLYEQYF. The CDR3 region has the DNA TGTGCCAGCAGCCAAGGAGGACAGCGCCTCTACGAGCAGTACTTC. The chain couples TRBV3-1 to TRBJ2-7; tentative D call: TRBD1 (6 bases). There are 15 residues in the CDR3. Looked up from germline, CDR1 is LGHDT and CDR2 is YNNKEL (reference sequence). V lost 1 base and J lost 3, with 13 bases in between.

This clonotype occurred many times. V usage is TRBV7-2 and J usage is TRBJ1-2; D is unresolved. Trimming took off 5 bases at V and 8 bases at J, with 9 bases between the two ends. The germline V gene encodes CDR1 SGHTA and CDR2 FQGNSA. There are 11 residues in the CDR3. The CDR3 is CASSPWEGYTF. The CDR3 coding sequence is TGTGCCAGCAGCCCTTGGGAAGGCTACACCTTC.

This clonotype has ten or more counts. V gene TRBV7-8 combines with J gene TRBJ1-4; 8 bases are shared with TRBD1. Per germline, CDR1 SGHVS and CDR2 FQNEAQ. The CDR3 length is 14 residues. Trimming took 1 base from V and 8 from J; bases not matched to a gene: 3. CDR3 region: CASSLVRGPEKLFF. The CDR3 DNA follows: TGTGCCAGCAGCTTAGTCAGGGGGCCCGAAAAACTGTTTTTT.

This clonotype came up many times. In nucleotides, the CDR3 is TGTGCCAGTACCAACCCGAGGAGGGCCGGCTACACCTTC. Translation gives CASTNPRRAGYTF. The J gene is TRBJ1-2, the V gene TRBV19, with D unclear. CDR1 is LNHDA and CDR2 is SQIVND in the germline V gene (reference sequence). The CDR3 runs 13 residues. Trimming pared 7 bases from V and 8 bases from J, leaving 17 bases between.

Comment on this clonotype: This may stem from a read error, because a much larger clone lies one nucleotide away. V is TRBV6-5 and J is TRBJ2-1; D gene ambiguous. The length of the CDR3 is 11 residues. CDR1 is MNHEY and CDR2 is SVGAGI in the germline V gene. Deletions cut 5 bases from V and 10 bases from J, with 9 bases between. This CDR3 reads CASSNLSEQFF. CDR3 bases: TGTGCCAGCAGTAATCTCTCGGAGCAGTTCTTC.

This clonotype was recorded at least ten times. This chain joins TRBV5-1 and TRBJ2-5; no definite D call. V was cut by 2 bases and J by 4 bases, with 6 bases left in between. This CDR3 comprises 12 residues. Germline CDR1 SGHRS, CDR2 YFSETQ. CDR3 residues: CASSLNLETQYF. The CDR3 DNA is TGCGCCAGCAGCTTAAATTTAGAGACCCAGTACTTC.

In this sample, this clonotype turned up many times. The V call is TRBV6-2 or TRBV6-3, the J call TRBJ1-5; 9 bases agree with TRBD1. Unmatched junction bases numbered 9, after V lost 5 bases and J lost 1 base. Germline V CDR1 and CDR2: MNHEY, SVGEGT. CDR3 length equals 17 residues. The DNA of the CDR3 is TGTGCCAGCAGTCTGGGACAGGGAATTCGGAGCAATCAGCCCCAGCATTTT. It codes for CASSLGQGIRSNQPQHF.

This clonotype was observed at least ten times. The V gene is TRBV18, the J gene TRBJ2-3; D is possibly TRBD1 or TRBD2 (6 bases each). This CDR3 spans 16 amino acids. In germline, CDR1 is KGHSH, CDR2 LQKENI. Trimming took off 3 bases at V and 0 bases at J, with 13 bases between the two ends. CDR3 amino acids: CASSPRQGTSTDTQYF. The CDR3, as DNA: TGTGCCAGCTCACCGCGGCAGGGGACTAGCACAGATACGCAGTATTTT.

This clonotype was found many times. The CDR3 loop is CAIRGGANTGELFF. The CDR3 DNA is TGTGCCATCAGAGGGGGAGCGAACACCGGGGAGCTGTTTTTT. The rearrangement links TRBV10-3 to TRBJ2-2; a possible D gene is TRBD1 (6 bases). Looked up from germline, CDR1 is ENHRY and CDR2 is SYGVKD. V shed 6 bases and J shed 0 bases, with 8 bases lying between them. This CDR3 comprises 14 residues.

This clonotype was seen only a few times. The rearrangement uses TRBV14 and TRBJ2-7, with 8 bases that match TRBD1. The trim removed 2 bases at V and 6 bases at J, leaving 3 bases unmatched. The CDR3 totals 13 residues. From germline, CDR1 is SGHDN and CDR2 FVKESK. CDR3: CASSQLTGVEQYF. CDR3 sequence (DNA): TGTGCCAGCAGCCAACTGACAGGGGTCGAGCAGTACTTC.

At least ten counts were recorded for this clonotype. The chain carries TRBV5-1 and TRBJ2-1; D is possibly TRBD1 (5 bases). The V end lost 6 bases, the J end lost 1 base, and 11 bases lay between the germline ends. Germline assignment: CDR1 SGHRS and CDR2 YFSETQ. The CDR3 has 14 residues. CDR3 sequence: CASNPDSSYNEQFF. The CDR3 bases are TGCGCCAGCAACCCAGACAGTTCCTACAATGAGCAGTTCTTC.

This clonotype was detected a few times. With a much larger clone just one base away, this may be a read error. The rearrangement joins TRBV3-1 to TRBJ2-7; 7 bases align to TRBD1. The CDR3 is 13 amino acids. The germline V gene has CDR1 LGHDT and CDR2 YNNKEL (reference sequence). V lost 2 bases and J lost 6; bases outside the gene matches: 4. This chain's CDR3 is CASSQSTGVEQYF. The CDR3 DNA is TGTGCCAGCAGCCAATCTACAGGGGTCGAGCAGTACTTC.

This clonotype was recorded many times. V gene TRBV5-5 combines with J gene TRBJ2-7, with 10 bases matching TRBD1. V shed 4 bases, J shed 5 bases, and the junction held 6 bases outside the gene matches. Per germline, CDR1 SGHKS and CDR2 YYEKEE (reference sequence). The length of the CDR3 is 14 residues. CDR3 DNA: TGTGCCAGCAGCAGGGGACAGGGGAGGCACGAGCAGTACTTC. Translating gives CASSRGQGRHEQYF.

This clonotype was observed many times. The chain has TRBV6-5 and TRBJ2-1, with 7 positions matching TRBD1. The ends lost 3 bases at V and 7 bases at J; junction bases unmatched: 12. Germline CDR1 reads MNHEY; CDR2 reads SVGAGI. The CDR3 is made up of 16 amino acids. The CDR3 DNA is TGTGCCAGCAGTTATAGAGGACAGGAAAGTTGGAATGAGCAGTTCTTC. This codes for CASSYRGQESWNEQFF.

There are many counts of this clonotype. V is TRBV20-1 and J is TRBJ1-6; 8 positions agree with TRBD1. The CDR3 runs 15 residues. V lost 3 bases, J lost 7 bases, and 8 bases stayed unmatched. CDR1 and CDR2 (germline): DFQATT, SNEGSKA (reference sequence). The CDR3 sequence: CSASATGVGNSPLHF. CDR3 bases: TGCAGTGCTAGTGCGACAGGGGTCGGGAATTCACCCCTCCACTTT.

This clonotype was observed a handful of times. The chain uses TRBV6-2 or TRBV6-3 and TRBJ2-3; D remains ambiguous. The CDR3 loop spans 16 amino acids. Germline V gene lookup returns CDR1 MNHEY and CDR2 SVGEGT. Trimming took off 2 bases at V and 1 base at J, with 13 bases between the two ends. The CDR3 loop reads CASSYGQLGGTDTQYF. CDR3 in DNA: TGTGCCAGCAGTTACGGTCAGCTTGGCGGCACAGATACGCAGTATTTT.

The chain uses TRBV12-3 or TRBV12-4 and TRBJ2-7, with 7 bases identical to TRBD1. The CDR3 extends over 13 amino acids. V shed 6 bases, J shed 1 base, and the junction held 3 bases outside the gene matches. DNA of the CDR3: TGTGCCAGCAGGCAGACAGGGTCCTACGAGCAGTACGTC. This gives the protein CASRQTGSYEQYV.